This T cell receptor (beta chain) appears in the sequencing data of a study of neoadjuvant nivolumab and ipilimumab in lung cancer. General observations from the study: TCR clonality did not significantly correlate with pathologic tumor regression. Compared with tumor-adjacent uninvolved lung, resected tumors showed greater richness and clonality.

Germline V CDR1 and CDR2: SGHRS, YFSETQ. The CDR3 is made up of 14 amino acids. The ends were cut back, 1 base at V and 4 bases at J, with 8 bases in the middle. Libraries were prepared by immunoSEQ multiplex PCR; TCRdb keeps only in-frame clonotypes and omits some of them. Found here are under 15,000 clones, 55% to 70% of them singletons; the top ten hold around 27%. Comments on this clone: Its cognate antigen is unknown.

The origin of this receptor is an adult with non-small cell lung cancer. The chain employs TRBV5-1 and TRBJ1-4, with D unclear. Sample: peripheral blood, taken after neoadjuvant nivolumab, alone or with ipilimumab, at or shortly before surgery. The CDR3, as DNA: TGCGCCAGCAGCTTGCCGTCCAGTAATGAAAAACTGTTTTTT. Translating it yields CASSLPSSNEKLFF. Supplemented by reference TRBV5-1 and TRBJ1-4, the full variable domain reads KAGVTQTPRYLIKTRGQQVTLSCSPISGHRSVSWYQQTPGQGLQFLFEYFSETQRNKGNFPGRFSGRQFSNSRSEMNVSTLELGDSALYLCASSLPSSNEKLFFGSGTQLSVL.